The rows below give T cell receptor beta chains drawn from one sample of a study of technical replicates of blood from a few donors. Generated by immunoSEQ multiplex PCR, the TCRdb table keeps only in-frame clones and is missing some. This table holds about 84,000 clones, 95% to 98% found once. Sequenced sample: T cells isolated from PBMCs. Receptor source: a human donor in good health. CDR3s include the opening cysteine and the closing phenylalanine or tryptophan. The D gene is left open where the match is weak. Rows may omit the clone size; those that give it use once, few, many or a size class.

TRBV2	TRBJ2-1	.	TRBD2	TGTGCCAGCAGCCCCGGGACTAGCGGGAGGGCTGAAGAGCAGTTCTTC	CASSPGTSGRAEEQFF
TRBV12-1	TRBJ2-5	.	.	TGTGCCAGCAGCTTTGCGGGGACTTTCATAAAGACCCAGTACTTC	CASSFAGTFIKTQYF
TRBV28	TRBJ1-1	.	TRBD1	TGTGCCAGCACCGCCACAGGGGGCACTGAAGCTTTCTTT	CASTATGGTEAFF
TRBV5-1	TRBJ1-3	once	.	TGCGCCAGCAGCAGGGGTACCAGTCCGAGCTCTGGAAACACCATATATTTT	CASSRGTSPSSGNTIYF
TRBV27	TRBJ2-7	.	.	TGTGCCAGCGGGACACGGCACTACGAGCAGTACTTC	CASGTRHYEQYF
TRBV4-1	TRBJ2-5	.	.	TGCGCCAGCAGCCTCTCCGGAGGGGAGACCCAGTACTTC	CASSLSGGETQYF
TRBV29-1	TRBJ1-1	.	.	TGCAGCGTTGCGCAGGCGGGGGAAGCTTTCTTT	CSVAQAGEAFF
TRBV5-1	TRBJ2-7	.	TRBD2	TGCGCCAGCAGCTCGGGGGGGGACGAGCAGTACTTC	CASSSGGDEQYF
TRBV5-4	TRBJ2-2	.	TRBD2	TGTGCCAGCAGCCCCCCGTGGAGCGGGGGAAATCTGAACACCGGGGAGCTGTTTTTT	CASSPPWSGGNLNTGELFF
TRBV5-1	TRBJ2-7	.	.	TGCGCCAGCAGCTTGGCCGGGACAAGCTCCTACGAGCAGTACTTC	CASSLAGTSSYEQYF
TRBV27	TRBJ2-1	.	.	TGTGCCAGCAGTTTATTCTGGACGCCTAGCGAGCACAATGAGCAGTTCTTC	CASSLFWTPSEHNEQFF
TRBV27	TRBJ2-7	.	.	TGTGCCAGCAGGGCAGGGGTGGGCTCCTACGAGCAGTACTTC	CASRAGVGSYEQYF
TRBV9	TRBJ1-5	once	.	TGTGCCAGCAGCGCTACAGGGTATAATCAGCCCCAGCATTTT	CASSATGYNQPQHF
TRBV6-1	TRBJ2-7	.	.	TGTGCCACCGAGGGCGTTCAATCCTACGAGCAGTACTTC	CATEGVQSYEQYF
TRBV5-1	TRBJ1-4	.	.	TGCGCCAGCAGCTTGGCGACAGACTATGAAAAACTGTTTTTT	CASSLATDYEKLFF
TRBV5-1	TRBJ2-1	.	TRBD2	TGCGCCAGCAGCTGGGACGGGGGGGCCTACAATGAGCAGTTCTTC	CASSWDGGAYNEQFF
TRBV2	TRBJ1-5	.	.	TGTGCCAGCAGTGTACTTCCTTACAATCAGCCCCAGCATTTT	CASSVLPYNQPQHF
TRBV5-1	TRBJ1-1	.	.	TGCGCCAGCAGCTTGTCCGGGACACCAAACACTGAAGCTTTCTTT	CASSLSGTPNTEAFF
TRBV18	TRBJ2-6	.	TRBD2	TGTGCCAGCTCACCTGGGAGGGGCTCTGGGGCCAACGTCCTGACTTTC	CASSPGRGSGANVLTF
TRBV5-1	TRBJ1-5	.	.	TGCGCCAGCAGCTTACAGGGTAATCAGCCCCAGCATTTT	CASSLQGNQPQHF
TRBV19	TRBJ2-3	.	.	TGTGCCAGTCGGAGCGGGTTTTACACAGATACGCAGTATTTT	CASRSGFYTDTQYF
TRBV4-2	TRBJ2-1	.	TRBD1	TGTGCCAGCAGCCAAGCCGGGACAGGGGAACGGGATGAGCAGTTCTTC	CASSQAGTGERDEQFF
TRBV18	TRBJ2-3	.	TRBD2	TGTGCCAGCTCACCGACTAGCGGGAGTTCAGATACGCAGTATTTT	CASSPTSGSSDTQYF